These 22 T cell receptor beta chains originate from one sample sequenced in a study of T cells after yellow fever vaccination. TCRdb processed the 5' RACE reads anew with MiXCR; each CDR3 protein has one entry. This table has some 390,000 distinct CDR3 sequences, around a sixth appearing once. Sequences were derived from PBMCs, sampled before the yellow fever booster vaccination. The receptors were gathered from a young man who received the YFV17D yellow fever vaccine.

This sequence joins TRBV4-3 and TRBJ2-3; 7 bases map to TRBD2. The germline V gene encodes CDR1 LGHNA and CDR2 YSLEER. The CDR3 is made up of 16 amino acids. Trimming at V came to 5 bases and at J to 5 bases, leaving 13 bases not matched to a gene. The CDR3: CASSYTSDTFKDTQYF. CDR3 coding DNA: TGCGCCAGCAGCTACACTAGCGACACGTTTAAAGATACGCAGTATTTT.

The V call is TRBV27, the J call TRBJ1-4, with TRBD1 as a possible D gene (6 bases). The CDR3 has 17 residues. In germline, CDR1 is MNHEY, CDR2 SMNVEV (reference sequence). The ends were cut back, 5 bases at V and 0 bases at J, with 16 bases in the middle. DNA for the CDR3: TGTGCCAGCAGTGATCAGGGGAAGGGAGCAACTAATGAAAAACTGTTTTTT. Translating it yields CASSDQGKGATNEKLFF.

This clonotype was recorded a few times. The chain is built from TRBV5-1 and TRBJ2-3, with D maybe TRBD1 (5 bases). This CDR3 comprises 14 residues. Germline assignment: CDR1 SGHRS and CDR2 YFSETQ. Deletions cut 2 bases from V and 4 bases from J, with 11 bases between. CDR3 in DNA: TGCGCCAGCAGCTTTCTAGGGGCCCCAGATACGCAGTATTTT. Encoded protein: CASSFLGAPDTQYF. The full variable domain, with the rest looked up from reference TRBV5-1 and TRBJ2-3, is KAGVTQTPRYLIKTRGQQVTLSCSPISGHRSVSWYQQTPGQGLQFLFEYFSETQRNKGNFPGRFSGRQFSNSRSEMNVSTLELGDSALYLCASSFLGAPDTQYFGPGTRLTVL.

The genes are TRBV27 and TRBJ1-4; the D gene is possibly TRBD1 (5 bases). V was pared by 9 bases and J by 8 bases, with 13 bases between. The germline V gene has CDR1 MNHEY and CDR2 SMNVEV (reference sequence). CDR3 length: 12 residues. In DNA form, the CDR3 reads TGTGCCAGTTCAATCGGGGGGGAAAAACTGTTTTTT. Protein sequence: CASSIGGEKLFF.

This sequence joins TRBV24-1 and TRBJ2-5; the D is unclear. This CDR3 has 14 amino acids. Trimming left V 2 bases short and J 2 bases short, with 8 bases between. Germline V gene lookup returns CDR1 KGHDR and CDR2 SFDVKD. CDR3: CATSDSTLQETQYF. The CDR3 coding sequence is TGTGCCACCAGTGATTCCACGTTGCAAGAGACCCAGTACTTC.

This clonotype was counted between two and nine times. The V and J genes are TRBV6-5 and TRBJ2-5; 12 bases match TRBD2. Germline CDR1 MNHEY, CDR2 SVGAGI. The CDR3 contains 17 residues. V trimming: 5 bases; J trimming: 6 bases; junction bases outside the gene matches: 13. The CDR3 DNA reads TGTGCCAGCAGTCCACGGGGGCTAGCGGGGGGGCGGAAGACCCAGTACTTC. This sequence encodes CASSPRGLAGGRKTQYF.

In its sample, this clonotype was seen many times. CDR3: CSARGGATNEKLFF. The CDR3 region has the DNA TGCAGTGCCCGGGGCGGTGCAACTAATGAAAAACTGTTTTTT. The rearrangement joins TRBV20-1 to TRBJ1-4; a weak D match, TRBD1 (5 bases). Germline values: CDR1 DFQATT, CDR2 SNEGSKA (reference sequence). Trimming took 6 bases from V and 0 from J, leaving 11 bases between them. This CDR3 is built from 14 residues.

The sample holds a few counts of this clonotype. The V gene is TRBV4-1, the J gene TRBJ2-3; D may be TRBD1 (5 bases). V shed 1 base and J shed 2 bases, with 7 bases lying between them. The CDR3 spans 14 residues. The V gene's germline CDR1 is MGHRA and CDR2 YSYEKL. CDR3 nucleotide sequence: TGCGCCAGCAGCCAAGGGGGCCCCACAGATACGCAGTATTTT. It translates to CASSQGGPTDTQYF.

The CDR3 DNA reads TGTGCCAGCAGAATTGTTGGGGGCTCTGGGGCCAACGTCCTGACTTTC. It codes for CASRIVGGSGANVLTF. The chain couples TRBV6-5 to TRBJ2-6; D may match TRBD1 or TRBD2 (5 bases each). The CDR3 spans 16 residues. The germline V gene encodes CDR1 MNHEY and CDR2 SVGAGI. V was pared by 6 bases and J by 0 bases, with 12 bases between.

The J gene is TRBJ2-7, the V gene TRBV7-9; 8 nucleotides line up with TRBD1. Germline V CDR1 and CDR2: SEHNR, FQNEAQ (reference sequence). The CDR3 totals 18 residues. V lost 5 bases to trimming and J lost 1 base; unmatched junction nucleotides: 16. CDR3 DNA sequence: TGTGCCAGCAGCCTAGGATCGACAGGGGCCCACTATTCCTACGAGCAGTACGTC. Its protein product is CASSLGSTGAHYSYEQYV.

In this sample, this clonotype turned up a few times. V gene TRBV7-6 combines with J gene TRBJ2-1; D unresolved. Trimming took 1 base from V and 10 from J, leaving 8 bases between them. There are 12 residues in the CDR3. Looked up from germline, CDR1 is SGHVS and CDR2 is FNYEAQ. CDR3 sequence reads: CASSLDLGEQFF. The DNA for the CDR3 is TGTGCCAGCAGCTTAGATCTCGGCGAGCAGTTCTTC.

V is TRBV18 and J is TRBJ1-6; unclear D gene. The CDR3 sequence is 14 residues long. CDR1 and CDR2 (germline): KGHSH, LQKENI. Trimming pared 2 bases from V and 4 bases from J, leaving 6 bases between. Here the CDR3 reads CASSPGRYNSPLHF. CDR3 nucleotide sequence: TGTGCCAGCTCACCAGGGAGGTATAATTCACCCCTCCACTTT.

The table lists this clonotype with a few counts. The chain is built from TRBV9 and TRBJ2-3; D is undetermined. Trimming shortened V by 1 base and J by 1 base, and 10 bases separated the two germline ends. The germline gives CDR1 SGDLS, CDR2 YYNGEE. This CDR3 has 15 amino acids. CDR3 nucleotide sequence: TGTGCCAGCAGCGTAACCCGGACCCGCACAGATACGCAGTATTTT. It specifies CASSVTRTRTDTQYF. The variable domain in full, completed from reference TRBV9 and TRBJ2-3, reads DSGVTQTPKHLITATGQRVTLRCSPRSGDLSVYWYQQSLDQGLQFLIQYYNGEERAKGNILERFSAQQFPDLHSELNLSSLELGDSALYFCASSVTRTRTDTQYFGPGTRLTVL.

This chain connects TRBV7-2 to TRBJ1-1; 7 nucleotides agree with TRBD1. The V and J ends lost 1 base and 3 bases, in that order; junction bases with no gene match: 5. The germline V gene encodes CDR1 SGHTA and CDR2 FQGNSA. The CDR3 consists of 15 residues. CDR3 bases: TGTGCCAGCAGCTTAGGTGGGACAGTTCACACTGAAGCTTTCTTT. Its protein is CASSLGGTVHTEAFF.

This clonotype was counted between two and nine times. The V gene is TRBV20-1, the J gene TRBJ2-3, with unresolved D. Germline CDR1 and CDR2: DFQATT and SNEGSKA (reference sequence). This CDR3 is built from 10 residues. Trimming took 5 bases from V and 6 from J, leaving 6 bases between them. The CDR3 DNA reads as TGCAGTGCTTTCCTCGATACGCAGTATTTT. This gives the protein CSAFLDTQYF.

CDR3 DNA sequence: TGTGCCAGCAGCGCCTCTTGGGGACACGGAAACGTAAACTCGGAAGAGACCCAGTACTTC. It encodes CASSASWGHGNVNSEETQYF. V is TRBV9 and J is TRBJ2-5; a weak D match, TRBD1 (6 bases). The V end was cut by 3 bases, the J end by 3 bases, with 30 bases between. This CDR3 region has 20 residues. In germline, CDR1 is SGDLS, CDR2 YYNGEE.

This chain connects TRBV15 to TRBJ2-5; D may be TRBD1 (5 bases). Germline V gives CDR1 LNHNV, CDR2 YYDKDF (reference sequence). There are 14 residues in the CDR3. With 6 bases removed from V and 5 bases from J, the gap between germline ends came to 16 bases. CDR3 DNA: TGTGCCACCAGGCTCGGGCAGGGCCCGGAGACCCAGTACTTC. This translates into CATRLGQGPETQYF.

The chain combines TRBV7-2 with TRBJ2-1; D possibly corresponds to TRBD2 (6 bases). V shed 4 bases and J shed 15 bases, with 19 bases lying between them. CDR1 is SGHTA, CDR2 FQGNSA, per germline. There are 13 residues in the CDR3. The CDR3 DNA reads as TGTGCCAGCAGCTCCCGGGACTCCGCCCGAGCGTTCTTC. This sequence encodes CASSSRDSARAFF.

The genes are TRBV6-5 and TRBJ2-1; D is ambiguous. V was cut by 6 bases and J by 6 bases, with 15 bases left in between. This CDR3 region has 14 residues. The germline gives CDR1 MNHEY, CDR2 SVGAGI. In nucleotides, the CDR3 is TGTGCCAGCAGCAAACGCCCCTGGGGCAATGAGCAGTTCTTC. Protein product: CASSKRPWGNEQFF.

This chain uses TRBV7-9 with TRBJ2-3; no clear D gene. Trimming took 2 bases from V and 2 from J, leaving 11 bases between them. This CDR3 region has 15 residues. Germline CDR1 reads SEHNR; CDR2 reads FQNEAQ (reference sequence). CDR3 coding DNA: TGTGCCAGCAGCTTACGGGCAGTCCCCACAGATACGCAGTATTTT. Amino acid sequence: CASSLRAVPTDTQYF.

V and J are TRBV6-1 and TRBJ2-3; weak D call: TRBD2 (6 bases). The germline CDR1 and CDR2 sequences are MNHNS and SASEGT. The CDR3 sequence is 16 residues long. The ends were cut back, 10 bases at V and 2 bases at J, with 22 bases in the middle. In DNA, the CDR3 is TGTGCCACCGCTATCCGGGACTCCTGGGCCACAGATACGCAGTATTTT. This sequence encodes CATAIRDSWATDTQYF.

The chain employs TRBV30 and TRBJ2-7; D is undetermined. The CDR3 runs to 12 residues. Germline lookup yields CDR1 GTSNPN and CDR2 SVGIG (reference sequence). V lost 2 bases, J lost 6 bases, and 11 bases lay in between. CDR3 protein: CAWSLSPAEQYF. The CDR3 DNA follows: TGTGCCTGGAGTCTTTCCCCGGCCGAGCAGTACTTC.